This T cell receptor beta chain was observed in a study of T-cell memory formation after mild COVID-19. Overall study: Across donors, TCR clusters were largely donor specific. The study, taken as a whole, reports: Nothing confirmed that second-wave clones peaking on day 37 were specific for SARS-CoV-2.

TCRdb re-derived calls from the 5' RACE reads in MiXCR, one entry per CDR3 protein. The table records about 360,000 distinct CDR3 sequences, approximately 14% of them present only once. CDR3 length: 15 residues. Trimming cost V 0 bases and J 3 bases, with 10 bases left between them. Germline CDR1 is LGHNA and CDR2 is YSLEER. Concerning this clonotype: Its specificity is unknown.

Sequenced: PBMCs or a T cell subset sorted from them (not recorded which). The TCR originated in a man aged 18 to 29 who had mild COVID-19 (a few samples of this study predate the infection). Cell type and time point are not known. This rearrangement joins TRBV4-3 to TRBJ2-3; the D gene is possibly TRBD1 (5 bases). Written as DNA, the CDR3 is TGCGCCAGCAGCCAAGAATCCAGGGCAACAGATACGCAGTATTTT. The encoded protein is CASSQESRATDTQYF.